This entry describes one TCR beta chain. Its specificity is not known. The CDR3 is 15 residues long. The V gene's germline CDR1 is MNHNS and CDR2 SASEGT. Germline trimming cut 6 bases from V and 4 bases from J; bases unmatched to any gene: 7. This specimen comes from a study of cytomegalovirus exposure and HLA in healthy donors. Study-wide results and limits: The authors listed 164 TCR beta chains as cytomegalovirus-associated.

Profiling relied on immunoSEQ multiplex PCR, and the TCRdb table lists in-frame clones only, not all of them. This table has about 220,000 clones, approximately 80% appearing once. Sequencing was carried out using PBMCs. J is TRBJ2-1 and V is TRBV6-1; 9 nucleotides agree with TRBD1. This receptor was identified in a woman in her 30s in good health and CMV-seropositive. The CDR3 protein is CASSFPGQGYNEQFF. CDR3 bases: TGTGCCAGCAGCTTCCCGGGACAGGGATACAATGAGCAGTTCTTC.